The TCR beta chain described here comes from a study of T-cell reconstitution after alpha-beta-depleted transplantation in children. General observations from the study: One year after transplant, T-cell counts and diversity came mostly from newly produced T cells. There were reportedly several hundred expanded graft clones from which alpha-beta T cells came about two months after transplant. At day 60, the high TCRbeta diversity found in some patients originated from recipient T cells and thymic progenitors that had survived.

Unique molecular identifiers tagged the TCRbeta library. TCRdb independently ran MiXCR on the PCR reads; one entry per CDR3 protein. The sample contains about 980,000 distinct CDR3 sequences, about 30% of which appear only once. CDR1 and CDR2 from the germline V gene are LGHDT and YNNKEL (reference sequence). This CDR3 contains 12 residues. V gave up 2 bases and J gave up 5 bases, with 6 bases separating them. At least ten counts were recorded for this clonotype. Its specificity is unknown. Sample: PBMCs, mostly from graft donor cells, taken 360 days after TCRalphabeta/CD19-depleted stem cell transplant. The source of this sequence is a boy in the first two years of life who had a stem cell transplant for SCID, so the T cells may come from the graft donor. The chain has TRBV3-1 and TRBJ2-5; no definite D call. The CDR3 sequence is CASSQSPETQYF. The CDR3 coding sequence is TGTGCCAGCAGCCAATCCCCTGAGACCCAGTACTTC.